These 29 T cell receptor beta chains share one sample of origin, sequenced in a study of graft-versus-host responses after intestinal transplantation. The graft tissue was processed, and this released both intraepithelial and lamina propria lymphocytes. Measured with immunoSEQ multiplex PCR; TCRdb has only the in-frame clones, and not every one. The sample holds 20,000 to 25,000 clones, about 80% seen once. Source: ileum tissue, taken 12 days after intestinal transplant. The source is a human patient who received an intestinal transplant, so some T cells may come from the graft donor.

This chain uses TRBV28 with TRBJ2-1; 13 positions match TRBD2. The junction had 5 bases not matched to a gene; V was cut back by 2 bases and J by 13 bases. Germline CDR1 is MDHEN and CDR2 is SYDVKM. The CDR3 covers 14 residues. The CDR3 spells CASSLGTSGAPQFF. Here the CDR3 DNA reads TGTGCCAGCAGTTTAGGGACTAGCGGGGCCCCCCAGTTCTTC.

This clone was counted between two and nine times. The genes are TRBV7-2 and TRBJ2-1; 13 bases map to TRBD2. The germline V gene has CDR1 SGHTA and CDR2 FQGNSA. CDR3 length: 17 residues. Germline trimming cut 1 base from V and 9 bases from J; bases unmatched to any gene: 9. As DNA, the CDR3 is TGTGCCAGCAGCTTAGGGACTAGCGGGAGTTTCGTCAGTGAGCAGTTCTTC. It yields the protein CASSLGTSGSFVSEQFF.

The chain uses TRBV27 and TRBJ2-7; no firm D call. V was shortened by 3 bases and J by 0 bases, with 9 bases between the two germline ends. The CDR3 runs to 14 residues. Germline CDR1 is MNHEY and CDR2 is SMNVEV (reference sequence). The CDR3: CASSFFAGSYEQYF. Written as DNA, the CDR3 is TGTGCCAGCAGTTTTTTCGCCGGCTCCTACGAGCAGTACTTC.

The rearrangement joins TRBV19 to TRBJ1-2, with D perhaps TRBD1 (5 bases). The CDR3 extends over 15 amino acids. The V gene's germline CDR1 is LNHDA and CDR2 SQIVND (reference sequence). V lost 3 bases and J lost 7, with 18 bases in between. The CDR3 here is CASSMVRAGSRGYTF. The CDR3 nucleotides read TGTGCCAGTAGTATGGTACGGGCAGGGTCGCGTGGCTACACCTTC.

The chain uses TRBV5-1 and TRBJ2-3; 9 bases fit TRBD2. V was pared by 0 bases and J by 4 bases, with 3 bases of the junction left unmatched. Germline-derived CDR1 and CDR2 are SGHRS and YFSETQ. The CDR3 consists of 15 residues. CDR3 region: CASSLEVAGADTQYF. For the CDR3, the DNA is TGCGCCAGCAGCTTGGAGGTAGCGGGAGCAGATACGCAGTATTTT.

This chain connects TRBV28 to TRBJ2-1; 9 bases align to TRBD1. The CDR3 totals 12 residues. Trimming took 10 bases from V and 7 from J; bases not matched to a gene: 5. Germline CDR1 and CDR2: MDHEN and SYDVKM. DNA for the CDR3: TGTGCCATCATGACAGGGGGAAATGAGCAGTTCTTC. Translated: CAIMTGGNEQFF.

The V gene is TRBV4-1, the J gene TRBJ1-5; the match to TRBD1 covers 12 bases. V lost 4 bases to trimming and J lost 0 bases; unmatched junction nucleotides: 10. The CDR3 consists of 19 residues. Germline lookup yields CDR1 MGHRA and CDR2 YSYEKL. CDR3 residues: CASSPSGQGATYSNQPQHF. The CDR3 bases are TGCGCCAGCAGCCCTTCGGGACAGGGGGCTACGTATAGCAATCAGCCCCAGCATTTT.

This clone has only one observation. J is TRBJ1-2 and V is TRBV12-5; tentative D call: TRBD1 (6 bases). Germline V lookup: CDR1 LGHNT, CDR2 FRNRAP. The CDR3 sequence is 14 residues long. Trimming took 2 bases from V and 6 from J, leaving 13 bases between them. This CDR3 reads CASGLISYRDGYTF. CDR3 DNA sequence: TGTGCTAGTGGTTTGATATCCTACAGGGATGGCTACACCTTC.

The gene calls are TRBV14 and TRBJ2-2; no definite D call. CDR1 is SGHDN, CDR2 FVKESK, per germline. V was cut by 1 base and J by 0 bases, with 3 bases left in between. This CDR3 has 14 residues. This CDR3 reads CASSQVANTGELFF. The CDR3 region has the DNA TGTGCCAGCAGCCAAGTCGCGAACACCGGGGAGCTGTTTTTT.

This rearrangement joins TRBV7-2 to TRBJ1-1, with D tentatively TRBD1 (5 bases). Germline values: CDR1 SGHTA, CDR2 FQGNSA. This CDR3 has 13 amino acids. Trimming took 3 bases from V and 5 from J, leaving 10 bases between them. CDR3 DNA: TGTGCCAGCAGCTTCGGGGGTCAAACTGAAGCTTTCTTT. Its translation: CASSFGGQTEAFF.

The rearrangement joins TRBV6-6 to TRBJ1-2, with a possible D match to TRBD1 (5 bases). Trimming cost V 5 bases and J 8 bases, with 15 bases left between them. The CDR3 runs 13 residues. Germline V gives CDR1 MNHNY, CDR2 SVGAGI (reference sequence). The CDR3 region is CASSLLGTNGYTF. In DNA, the CDR3 is TGTGCCAGCAGTCTATTAGGGACTAACGGCTACACCTTC.

This rearrangement joins TRBV6-4 to TRBJ2-3, with a tentative D call TRBD2 (6 bases). The CDR3 is made up of 14 amino acids. Germline-derived CDR1 and CDR2 are MRHNA and SNTAGT. V lost 4 bases to trimming and J lost 0 bases, with 8 bases between them. CDR3 amino acids: CASSAGTSTDTQYF. The CDR3 DNA follows: TGTGCCAGCAGTGCCGGGACTAGCACAGATACGCAGTATTTT.

The chain carries TRBV19 and TRBJ2-1; weak D call: TRBD2 (6 bases). Germline lookup yields CDR1 LNHDA and CDR2 SQIVND (reference sequence). This CDR3 has 15 residues. Trimming cost V 2 bases and J 2 bases, with 10 bases left between them. The CDR3 nucleotides are TGTGCCAGTAGTATATCGCGGGGCCCCTACAATGAGCAGTTCTTC. Its protein is CASSISRGPYNEQFF.

The chain is built from TRBV4-3 and TRBJ1-1; D gene uncertain. The CDR3 runs to 12 residues. Germline CDR1 reads LGHNA; CDR2 reads YSLEER. Trimming left V 4 bases short and J 1 base short, with 4 bases between. The CDR3 protein is CASSPGNTEAFF. CDR3 bases: TGCGCCAGCAGCCCAGGGAACACTGAAGCTTTCTTT.

J is TRBJ1-2 and V is TRBV5-1; 8 bases agree with TRBD1. V shed 2 bases and J 8 bases; nucleotides not matched to a gene: 5. Looked up from germline, CDR1 is SGHRS and CDR2 is YFSETQ. The CDR3 extends over 13 amino acids. CDR3 sequence (DNA): TGCGCCAGCAGCTTAGGACAGGGTGACGGCTACACCTTC. Translated, it gives CASSLGQGDGYTF.

The chain joins TRBV6-1 to TRBJ2-7; TRBD1 aligns across 10 bases. Germline CDR1 and CDR2: MNHNS and SASEGT. Unmatched junction bases numbered 6, after V lost 6 bases and J lost 4 bases. The CDR3 is 14 amino acids. The CDR3: CASSSGTGVYEQYF. In DNA, the CDR3 is TGTGCCAGCAGCTCCGGGACAGGGGTTTACGAGCAGTACTTC.

The CDR3 nucleotides are TGTGCCAGCAGCTTCGGGCGGCTAGCGGGAGGGCTCTGGGATGAGCAGTTCTTC. Its translation: CASSFGRLAGGLWDEQFF. This chain joins TRBV13 and TRBJ2-1; 12 bases match TRBD2. V trimming: 3 bases; J trimming: 8 bases; junction bases outside the gene matches: 14. The CDR3 is 18 residues long. Per the germline V gene, CDR1 is PRHDT and CDR2 is FYEKMQ (reference sequence).

Written as DNA, the CDR3 is TGTGCCAGCAGTTACGGGGGGACAGAAGAGACCCAGTACTTC. Protein: CASSYGGTEETQYF. The chain carries TRBV6-5 and TRBJ2-5; TRBD1 might be the D (7 bases). Trimming removed 2 bases at V and 3 bases at J, with 10 bases between. Looked up from germline, CDR1 is MNHEY and CDR2 is SVGAGI. The CDR3 totals 14 residues.

This chain links TRBV6-5 with TRBJ2-5; tentatively, D is TRBD2 (6 bases). The length of the CDR3 is 13 residues. V was shortened by 7 bases and J by 4 bases, with 13 bases between the two germline ends. Germline V gives CDR1 MNHEY, CDR2 SVGAGI. CDR3 amino acids: CASTSSVGETQYF. Written as DNA, the CDR3 is TGTGCCAGCACCTCTAGCGTCGGAGAGACCCAGTACTTC.

The rearrangement joins TRBV19 to TRBJ1-1, with no clear D. The CDR3 loop spans 11 amino acids. V lost 7 bases and J 7 bases, leaving 10 bases between the germline ends. Per the germline V gene, CDR1 is LNHDA and CDR2 is SQIVND (reference sequence). The CDR3 nucleotides are TGTGCCAGTATGATACACGTTGAAGCTTTCTTT. It translates to CASMIHVEAFF.

The V gene is TRBV7-9, the J gene TRBJ2-7; the match to TRBD2 covers 11 bases. With V trimmed by 3 bases and J by 4 bases, 2 bases remained unmatched. Germline V lookup: CDR1 SEHNR, CDR2 FQNEAQ (reference sequence). The CDR3 runs 14 residues. The CDR3 here is CASSFSGGVYEQYF. For the CDR3, the DNA is TGTGCCAGCAGCTTTAGCGGGGGGGTGTACGAGCAGTACTTC.

The chain carries TRBV5-1 and TRBJ2-1, with D possibly TRBD2 on 7 matching bases. CDR1 is SGHRS, CDR2 YFSETQ, per germline. The V and J ends lost 4 bases and 7 bases respectively, with 21 bases between them. CDR3 length: 16 residues. CDR3 nucleotides: TGCGCCAGCAGCCTAGAGGGGGGGCCGTTAAGGAATGAGCAGTTCTTC. Translation gives CASSLEGGPLRNEQFF.

In nucleotides, the CDR3 is TGCGCCAGCAGCATCACTAGCGGCTCCTACAATGAGCAGTTCTTC. Amino acids: CASSITSGSYNEQFF. This sequence joins TRBV5-1 and TRBJ2-1, with 8 bases lining up with TRBD2. The V gene end was trimmed by 4 bases and the J gene end by 0 bases; junction bases not matched to a gene: 3. This CDR3 comprises 15 residues. Germline V gene sequence: CDR1 SGHRS, CDR2 YFSETQ.

There are a few counts of this clone. This rearrangement joins TRBV19 to TRBJ2-1; the D is unclear. The CDR3 totals 15 residues. Germline V gives CDR1 LNHDA, CDR2 SQIVND (reference sequence). V gave up 3 bases and J gave up 2 bases, with 11 bases separating them. The CDR3 DNA reads TGTGCCAGTAGTATGTTCGGCGGTACCTACAATGAGCAGTTCTTC. It specifies CASSMFGGTYNEQFF.

This clone is medium-sized by share. The V and J genes are TRBV18 and TRBJ1-2; no firm D call. Germline CDR1 KGHSH, CDR2 LQKENI. The CDR3 length is 14 residues. V shed 2 bases and J shed 3 bases, with 10 bases lying between them. The CDR3 region has the DNA TGTGCCAGCTCACCAAAGGAGACCGACTATGGCTACACCTTC. Its protein product is CASSPKETDYGYTF.

A single count supports this clone. The rearrangement links TRBV29-1 to TRBJ2-7; D possibly corresponds to TRBD2 (6 bases). Deletions cut 4 bases from V and 0 bases from J, with 10 bases between. CDR1 and CDR2 from the germline V gene are SQVTM and ANQGSEA. This CDR3 spans 13 amino acids. The CDR3 coding sequence is TGCAGCGTTGGCGGGGTGAGCTCCTACGAGCAGTACTTC. Encoded protein: CSVGGVSSYEQYF.

The chain employs TRBV11-2 and TRBJ2-7; possible D gene TRBD2, 6 bases. The germline V gene has CDR1 SGHAT and CDR2 FQNNGV. This CDR3 is 15 amino acids long. Trimming took off 1 base at V and 1 base at J, with 11 bases between the two ends. As DNA, the CDR3 is TGTGCCAGCAGCTTAGGCGGGACTCCTTCCTACGAGCAGTACTTC. Protein product: CASSLGGTPSYEQYF.

V and J are TRBV7-3 and TRBJ1-2; 8 bases fit TRBD1. CDR3 length: 15 amino acids. The V gene end was trimmed by 4 bases and the J gene end by 0 bases; junction bases not matched to a gene: 4. The germline V gene has CDR1 SGHTA and CDR2 FQGTGA. The CDR3 bases are TGTGCCAGCAGCTCACCGGACAGGGCTAACTATGGCTACACCTTC. It yields the protein CASSSPDRANYGYTF. The full variable domain, completed using reference TRBV7-3 and TRBJ1-2, is GAGVSQTPSNKVTEKGKYVELRCDPISGHTALYWYRQSLGQGPEFLIYFQGTGAADDSGLPNDRFFAVRPEGSVSTLKIQRTERGDSAVYLCASSSPDRANYGYTFGSGTRLTVV.

This rearrangement joins TRBV6-5 to TRBJ1-1; D gene unclear. Germline loops: CDR1 MNHEY, CDR2 SVGAGI. With 0 bases removed from V and 1 base from J, the gap between germline ends came to 9 bases. The CDR3 is 15 residues long. This CDR3 reads CASSYSPNPNTEAFF. The CDR3, as DNA: TGTGCCAGCAGTTACTCCCCTAATCCGAACACTGAAGCTTTCTTT.